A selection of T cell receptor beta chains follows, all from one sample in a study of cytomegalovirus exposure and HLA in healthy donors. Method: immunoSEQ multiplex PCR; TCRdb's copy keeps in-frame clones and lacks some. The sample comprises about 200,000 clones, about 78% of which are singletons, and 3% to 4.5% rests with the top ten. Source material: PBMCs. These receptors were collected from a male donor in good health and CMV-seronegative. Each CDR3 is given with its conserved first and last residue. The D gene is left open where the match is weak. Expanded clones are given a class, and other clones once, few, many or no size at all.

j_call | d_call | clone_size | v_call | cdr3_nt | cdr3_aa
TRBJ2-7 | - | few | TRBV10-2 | TGCGCCAGCACTCGGCAGGGAGGCGTGCAGTACTTC | CASTRQGGVQYF
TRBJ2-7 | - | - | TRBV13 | TGTGCCAGCAGCGCCAGGACATCGTTGTTGGCGCGTACCCCCTACGAGCAGTACTTC | CASSARTSLLARTPYEQYF
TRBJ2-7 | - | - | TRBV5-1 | TGTGCCAGCAGCTTGGTCCAGGGACAGTACTTC | CASSLVQGQYF
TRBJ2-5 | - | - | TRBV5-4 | TGTGCCAGCAGCAAGAGACTGGAAATATCAAGAGAGACCCAGTACTTC | CASSKRLEISRETQYF
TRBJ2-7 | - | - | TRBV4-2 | TGTGCCAGCAGCCAAGATACAGCGGTCTTACCTTACGAGCAGTACTTC | CASSQDTAVLPYEQYF
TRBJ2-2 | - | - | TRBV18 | TGTGCCAGCTCACCTAAGAGACTAGCGAACACCGGGGAGCTGTTTTTT | CASSPKRLANTGELFF
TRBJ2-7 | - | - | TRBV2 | TGTGCCAGCAGCCCGACCGGGGGTCGGGGCTACGAGCAGTACTTC | CASSPTGGRGYEQYF
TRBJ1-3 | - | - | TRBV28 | TGTGCCAGCAGTACCTCGGGGGGAAACACCATATATTTT | CASSTSGGNTIYF
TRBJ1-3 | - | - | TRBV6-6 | TGTGCCAGCACTCACTCCCGGGGGGCTTCTGGAAACACCATATATTTT | CASTHSRGASGNTIYF
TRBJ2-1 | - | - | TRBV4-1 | TGCGCCAGCAGCCAAGAAGGGGGGGCGCGTCACGAAGAGCAGTTCTTC | CASSQEGGARHEEQFF
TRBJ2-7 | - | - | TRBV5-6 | TGTGCCAGCAGCTCGGGCAGGGGAATATACGAGCAGTACTTC | CASSSGRGIYEQYF
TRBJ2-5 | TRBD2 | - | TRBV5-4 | TGTGCCAGCAGCTTCAGACTAGCGGACGAGACCCAGTACTTC | CASSFRLADETQYF
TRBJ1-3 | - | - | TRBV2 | TGTGCCAGCAGTGACTACCTCTCTGGAAACACCATATATTTT | CASSDYLSGNTIYF
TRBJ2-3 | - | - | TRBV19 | TGTGCCAGTAGTAATCAGGTTACAGATACGCAGTATTTT | CASSNQVTDTQYF
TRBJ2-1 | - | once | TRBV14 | TGTGCCAGCAGCCGACTATCGGCCCCACTCTTCTACAATGAGCAGTTCTTC | CASSRLSAPLFYNEQFF
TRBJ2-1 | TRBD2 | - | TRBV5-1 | TGCGCCAGCAGACTCACTAGCGGGAGGGCCGATGAGCAGTTCTTC | CASRLTSGRADEQFF
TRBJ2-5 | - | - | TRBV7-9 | TGTGCCAGCAGCCCAACGGGTGCTCAAACCCAGTACTTC | CASSPTGAQTQYF
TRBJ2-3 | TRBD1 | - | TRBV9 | TGTGCCAGCAGCCCCGGAGAAGGACAGGGCTTCAGAGATACGCAGTATTTT | CASSPGEGQGFRDTQYF
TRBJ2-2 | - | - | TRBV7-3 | TGTGCCAGCAGCTTAAAGGCAAACCCTAGGTCGACCGGGGAGCTGTTTTTT | CASSLKANPRSTGELFF
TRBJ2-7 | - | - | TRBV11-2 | TGTGCCAGCAGCTTAGCAACCTACGAGCAGTACTTC | CASSLATYEQYF
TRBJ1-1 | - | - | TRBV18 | TGTGCCAGCTCACCGTTAACAAGCGACGGAGGGAACACTGAAGCTTTCTTT | CASSPLTSDGGNTEAFF
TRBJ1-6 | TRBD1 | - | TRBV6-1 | TGTGCCAGCAATGACAGGGGGCTAGGTTCACCCCTCCACTTT | CASNDRGLGSPLHF
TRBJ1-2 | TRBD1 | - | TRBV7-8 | TGTGCCAGCAGCTCACCCCGAAGATACCAGGGGGCTAACTATGGCTACACCTTC | CASSSPRRYQGANYGYTF
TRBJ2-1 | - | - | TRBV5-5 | TGTGCCAGCAGCCGAGGGGGGGATCCCTACTACAATGAGCAGTTCTTC | CASSRGGDPYYNEQFF
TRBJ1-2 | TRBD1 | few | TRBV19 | TGTGCCAGTAGGCACACCGGGACAGAGTATGGCTACACCTTC | CASRHTGTEYGYTF
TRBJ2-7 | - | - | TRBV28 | TGTGCCAGCAGTTTGTCTAACTACGAGCAGTACTTC | CASSLSNYEQYF
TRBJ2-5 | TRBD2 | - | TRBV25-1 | TGTGCCAGCAGTGCACTAGCGGGCAGTGGAGAGACCCAGTACTTC | CASSALAGSGETQYF
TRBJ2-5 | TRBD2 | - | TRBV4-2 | TGTGCCAGCAGCCAATCCCCGGGACTAGCGGGGCAAGAGACCCAGTACTTC | CASSQSPGLAGQETQYF
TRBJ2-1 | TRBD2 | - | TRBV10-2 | TGCGCCAGCAGAATAGCGGGGGGGTCCTACAATGAGCAGTTCTTC | CASRIAGGSYNEQFF
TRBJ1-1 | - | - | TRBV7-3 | TGTGCCAGCAGCTTAACCCCGGACACTGAAGCTTTCTTT | CASSLTPDTEAFF
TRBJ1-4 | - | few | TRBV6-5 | TGTGCCAGCAAGGCGTTGGGCGAAAAACTGTTTTTT | CASKALGEKLFF
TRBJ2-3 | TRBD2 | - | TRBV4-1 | TGCGCCAGCAGCCAACCAGCGGGAGTTTCAGATACGCAGTATTTT | CASSQPAGVSDTQYF
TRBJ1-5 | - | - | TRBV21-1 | TGTGCCAGCAGCTTCCCCAGGGGAAGGAATCAGCCCCAGCATTTT | CASSFPRGRNQPQHF
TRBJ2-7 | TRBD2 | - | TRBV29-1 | TGCAGCGTTGTGCGGGAGGGATACGAGCAGTACTTC | CSVVREGYEQYF
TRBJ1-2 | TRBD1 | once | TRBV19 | TGTGCCAGTAACGGACAGGGAGGGAGTAAAAACTATGGCTACACCTTC | CASNGQGGSKNYGYTF
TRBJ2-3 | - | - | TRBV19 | TGTGCCAGTAGTATGCAGGGGCAGTCCTTCACAGATACGCAGTATTTT | CASSMQGQSFTDTQYF
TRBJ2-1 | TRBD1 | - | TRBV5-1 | TGCGCCAGCAGCCCGGACAGGGATATGTGGAATGAGCAGTTCTTC | CASSPDRDMWNEQFF
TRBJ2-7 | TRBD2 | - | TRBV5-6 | TGTGCCAGCAGTCCGGGAGCGGGAGAGGTATACGAGCAGTACTTC | CASSPGAGEVYEQYF
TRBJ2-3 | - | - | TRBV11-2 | TGTGCCAGCAGCTTAGATTTCACGGGACTCACAGATACGCAGTATTTT | CASSLDFTGLTDTQYF
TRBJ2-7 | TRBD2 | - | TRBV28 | TGTGCCAGCAGTGACGGGGGGGGCGAGCAGTACTTC | CASSDGGGEQYF
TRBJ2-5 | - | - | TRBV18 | TGTGCCAGCTCGAGAGAGGGACTCCGAGTGGAGACCCAGTACTTC | CASSREGLRVETQYF
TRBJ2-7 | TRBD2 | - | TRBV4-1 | TGCGCCAGCAGCCGCATAGCGGGAGAAACCTACGAGCAGTACTTC | CASSRIAGETYEQYF
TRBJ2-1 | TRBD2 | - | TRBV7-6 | TGTGCCAGCAGCCCTGGGACTAGCGGGCCTTCCTACAATGAGCAGTTCTTC | CASSPGTSGPSYNEQFF
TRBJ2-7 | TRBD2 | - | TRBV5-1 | TGCGCCAGCAGCTTGGTAGGTAGCGGGAGTAGAGCCTACGAGCAGTACTTC | CASSLVGSGSRAYEQYF
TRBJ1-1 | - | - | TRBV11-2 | TGTGCCAGCAGCGACCTCGGAGGCGGAGGTGGGCGCGACACTGAAGCTTTCTTT | CASSDLGGGGGRDTEAFF
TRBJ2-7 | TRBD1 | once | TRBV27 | TGTGCCAGCAGTTTGGACCTTCCCGGGACAGGGAGCTACGAGCAGTACTTC | CASSLDLPGTGSYEQYF
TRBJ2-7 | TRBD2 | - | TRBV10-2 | TGCGCCAGCAGTGAGTCGGGGACTAGCGGGAGCACCCTTTATAACGAGCAGTACTTC | CASSESGTSGSTLYNEQYF
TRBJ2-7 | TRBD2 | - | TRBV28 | TGTGCCAGCAGTTCTCGGACTAGCGGAGGCGAGCAGTACTTC | CASSSRTSGGEQYF
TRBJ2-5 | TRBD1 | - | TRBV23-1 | TGCGCCGGCCCGACAGGGGAGACCCAGTACTTC | CAGPTGETQYF
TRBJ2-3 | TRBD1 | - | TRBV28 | TGTGCCAGCAGTTTGTGGGGACAGGCCTTCACAGATACGCAGTATTTT | CASSLWGQAFTDTQYF
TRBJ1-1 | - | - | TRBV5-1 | TGCGCCAGCAGCCAGGACAGTAACACTGAAGCTTTCTTT | CASSQDSNTEAFF
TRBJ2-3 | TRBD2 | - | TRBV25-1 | TGTGCCAGCAGTGAACATAACCAATGGCGGGGGGGTTCAGATACGCAGTATTTT | CASSEHNQWRGGSDTQYF
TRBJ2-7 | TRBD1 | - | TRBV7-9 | TGTTCCAGCAGCGGCGGGTATGGGACAGGGGTCAACGAGCAGTACTTC | CSSSGGYGTGVNEQYF
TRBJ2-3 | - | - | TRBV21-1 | TGTGCCAGCAGCAAATCGGGGGAGGGGGATACGCAGTATTTT | CASSKSGEGDTQYF
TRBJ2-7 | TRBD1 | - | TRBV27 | TGTGCCAGCAGTTCCGGGACAGGGACCTCCTACGAGCAGTACTTC | CASSSGTGTSYEQYF